This T cell receptor beta chain was captured in a study of T cell repertoires in cytomegalovirus infection. Study-level information: An indication of both CMV infection and matching HLA type came from public TCR beta signatures. General observations from the study: Dominating the ex vivo response were HLA-C-restricted CMV-specific TCR beta clonotypes. Summed frequency of shared TCR beta families picked out CMV carriers who also had the relevant HLA.

From germline, CDR1 is MDHEN and CDR2 SYDVKM. J was trimmed by 4 bases and V by 5 bases; bases with no gene match: 6. The CDR3 runs 15 residues. TCRdb re-derived calls from the reads in MiXCR, one entry per CDR3 protein. The data hold under 150,000 distinct CDR3 sequences, with 8% to 9% observed a single time. With regard to this clonotype: As yet, its antigen is unknown.

Sequencing input: PBMCs. The receptor was isolated from a human donor in good health (CMV status not recorded). Some clones in this sample may be carry-over from other donors' samples. The chain recombines TRBV28 with TRBJ2-2, with 8 positions matching TRBD2. The CDR3, as DNA: TGTGCCAGCAGTCCGGGGGGGGCTGGCACCGGGGAGCTGTTTTTT. Protein product: CASSPGGAGTGELFF.